This T cell receptor beta chain was sequenced during a study of blood T cell repertoires in COVID-19. Across the whole study: Samples of COVID-19 (acute and convalescent) were obtained from the United States, Italy and Spain. PBMCs, B-cell-depleted T cells, or T cells provided the cDNA or gDNA that made up the material.

The count of this clone is one. The V end lost 0 bases, the J end lost 1 base, and 12 bases lay between the germline ends. The CDR3 consists of 16 residues. The V gene's germline CDR1 is SGHRS and CDR2 YFSETQ. TCRdb's copy holds only in-frame clones and misses some; the assay was immunoSEQ multiplex PCR. The sample has around 200,000 clones; under 90% are singletons. The chain has TRBV5-1 and TRBJ2-3; no clear D. Sequences were obtained from peripheral blood. This receptor was taken from a man aged 30 to 39 with active or convalescent COVID-19. In DNA, the CDR3 is TGCGCCAGCAGCTTGGCCGGCGGTTTCGGCACAGATACGCAGTATTTT. Its translation is CASSLAGGFGTDTQYF.